This is a list of T cell receptor beta chains from one sample in a study of T cells in Graves' hyperthyroidism and ophthalmopathy. Using its own MiXCR run on the multiplex PCR reads, TCRdb lists one record per CDR3 protein. The sample lists approximately 40,000 distinct CDR3 sequences, 52% occurring once. The sequencing input was blood. All receptors come from a man between 35 and 55 years old with Graves' ophthalmopathy. Each CDR3 is given without its conserved first and last residue. The order of the fields is V gene, CDR3 length, J gene, CDR3 protein.

>TRBV25-1|16|TRBJ2-5
ASSEWGLGTISGETQY
>TRBV9|12|TRBJ1-2
ASSAGETGAGNT
>TRBV20-1|12|TRBJ2-7
SAEDRGFSHEQY
>TRBV20-1|13|TRBJ2-3
SASGLAGRGNEQY
>TRBV19|13|TRBJ2-7
ASMRAGASTDTQY
>TRBV27|16|TRBJ2-7
ASSLSPRDAVSSYEQY
>TRBV7-2|12|TRBJ1-6
ASTSPGSNPPLH
>TRBV20-1|14|TRBJ2-7
SAREMAGGGFYEQY
>TRBV7-9|12|TRBJ2-5
ASSLSAIKETQY
>TRBV6-1|14|TRBJ2-1
ASSENPGSSYNEQF
>TRBV7-6|10|TRBJ2-7
ASSNKGYEQY
>TRBV10-3|12|TRBJ1-1
AISETGGSAEAF
>TRBV28|12|TRBJ1-1
ASSYRGRSTEAF
>TRBV20-1|13|TRBJ2-1
SASLGGGAINEQF
>TRBV7-9|12|TRBJ2-5
ASSPNSVGETLY
>TRBV7-2|12|TRBJ1-6
ASSPGLGNSPLH
>TRBV7-3|8|TRBJ2-3
ASSSDREY
>TRBV30|15|TRBJ1-4
AWKGGAQILTNEKLF
>TRBV9|14|TRBJ2-1
ASSPRTAGGQNEQF
>TRBV29-1|11|TRBJ1-1
SALQGPNTEAF
>TRBV20-1|12|TRBJ2-2
SARSGTGNKELF
>TRBV4-2|12|TRBJ1-2
ASSQLSRGGGYT
>TRBV29-1|11|TRBJ2-1
SVEDTTYNEQF
>TRBV7-3|14|TRBJ2-4
ASSDWTVLRGVKWY
>TRBV5-5|13|TRBJ2-7
ASSQGQGYLYEQY
>TRBV2|13|TRBJ2-5
ASRKGQASGETQY
>TRBV9|12|TRBJ2-3
ASSSRTSGDTQY
>TRBV6-1|13|TRBJ1-6
ASSEAGGRSSPLH
>TRBV24-1|12|TRBJ2-3
ATSDFYSTDTQY
>TRBV2|13|TRBJ2-3
ASSFGQGFSDTQY
>TRBV5-1|11|TRBJ2-7
ASRTSGDYEQY
>TRBV20-1|12|TRBJ1-5
SAVDRGNNQPQH
>TRBV6-6|11|TRBJ1-1
ASKEQGGTEAF
>TRBV7-2|9|TRBJ2-1
ASSSAYEQF
>TRBV7-3|16|TRBJ2-1
ASSLGPNPGQGDKEQI
>TRBV6-1|12|TRBJ2-7
ASSEAGQGYEQY
>TRBV12-3/TRBV12-4|11|TRBJ1-1
ASSPSWNTEAF
>TRBV9|12|TRBJ2-7
ASSTGQGPYEQY
>TRBV4-2|13|TRBJ2-1
ASSQGLEGGNEQF
>TRBV7-2|10|TRBJ1-5
ASRYSNQPQH
>TRBV4-1|12|TRBJ2-3
ASSQDMTTPTQY